Listed below are T cell receptor beta chains from one sample, sequenced in a study of preoperative IRX-2 immunotherapy in early breast cancer. Sequencing used immunoSEQ multiplex PCR; TCRdb keeps in-frame clones, though not all of them. The repertoire has fewer than 40,000 clones, just under 90% of them found once; the top ten carry less than 2%. Here the sequenced sample was tumor tissue, taken after IRX-2 immunotherapy. The receptors derive from a human donor with breast cancer. CDR3s include the opening cysteine and the closing phenylalanine or tryptophan. Expanded clones are given a class, and other clones once, few, many or no size at all.

clone_size: -
j_call: TRBJ2-1
cdr3_length: 13
v_call: TRBV19
cdr3_aa: CASSITTVSEQFF

clone_size: -
j_call: TRBJ1-2
cdr3_length: 15
v_call: TRBV7-7
cdr3_aa: CASSLGGSRGYGYTF

clone_size: -
j_call: TRBJ1-2
cdr3_length: 15
v_call: TRBV6-8
cdr3_aa: CASSTGTSINYGYTF

clone_size: -
j_call: TRBJ2-5
cdr3_length: 14
v_call: TRBV6-8
cdr3_aa: CAISPGGQGETQYF

clone_size: -
j_call: TRBJ1-3
cdr3_length: 12
v_call: TRBV30
cdr3_aa: CAWIGYGNTIYF

clone_size: few
j_call: TRBJ1-5
cdr3_length: 15
v_call: TRBV6-8
cdr3_aa: CASRTLQDSNQPQHF

clone_size: -
j_call: TRBJ1-1
cdr3_length: 13
v_call: TRBV19
cdr3_aa: CASSIRANTEAFF

clone_size: -
j_call: TRBJ2-7
cdr3_length: 14
v_call: TRBV6-8
cdr3_aa: CASSRQGAPYEQYF

clone_size: -
j_call: TRBJ1-6
cdr3_length: 16
v_call: TRBV6-8
cdr3_aa: CASSYSGRSYNSPLHF

clone_size: -
j_call: TRBJ2-7
cdr3_length: 17
v_call: TRBV23-1
cdr3_aa: CASRRTSENRGSYEQYF

clone_size: -
j_call: TRBJ1-4
cdr3_length: 17
v_call: TRBV18
cdr3_aa: CASSPPIRGQGNEKLFF

clone_size: -
j_call: TRBJ2-5
cdr3_length: 14
v_call: TRBV11-3
cdr3_aa: CASSARTGTETQYF

clone_size: -
j_call: TRBJ1-2
cdr3_length: 15
v_call: TRBV7-8
cdr3_aa: CASSLGGTVNYGYTF

clone_size: -
j_call: TRBJ1-2
cdr3_length: 13
v_call: TRBV23-1
cdr3_aa: CASSQELTYGYTF

clone_size: -
j_call: TRBJ1-4
cdr3_length: 15
v_call: TRBV19
cdr3_aa: CASSIYQGSNEKLFF

clone_size: once
j_call: TRBJ2-5
cdr3_length: 12
v_call: TRBV29-1
cdr3_aa: CSVAGIQETQYF

clone_size: -
j_call: TRBJ2-3
cdr3_length: 16
v_call: TRBV5-1
cdr3_aa: CASSAEAVRSTDTQYF

clone_size: -
j_call: TRBJ2-6
cdr3_length: 16
v_call: TRBV7-5
cdr3_aa: CASSLGVSSGANVLTF

clone_size: -
j_call: TRBJ1-1
cdr3_length: 11
v_call: TRBV6-4
cdr3_aa: CASRGQSEAFF

clone_size: -
j_call: TRBJ2-7
cdr3_length: 18
v_call: TRBV11-3
cdr3_aa: CASSLVRSAGLAGGEQYF

clone_size: -
j_call: TRBJ2-3
cdr3_length: 14
v_call: TRBV5-1
cdr3_aa: CASSLGQSTDTQYF

clone_size: -
j_call: TRBJ2-1
cdr3_length: 19
v_call: TRBV12-5
cdr3_aa: CASGHLRDGSPILDSEQFF

clone_size: -
j_call: TRBJ2-1
cdr3_length: 17
v_call: TRBV11-3
cdr3_aa: CASSPGQGVFSYNEQFF

clone_size: -
j_call: TRBJ1-1
cdr3_length: 16
v_call: TRBV12-5
cdr3_aa: CASGLATGDSNTEAFF

clone_size: -
j_call: TRBJ2-5
cdr3_length: 15
v_call: TRBV11-3
cdr3_aa: CASSRGLAGKETQYF

clone_size: -
j_call: TRBJ1-1
cdr3_length: 14
v_call: TRBV7-4
cdr3_aa: CASSISRGNTEAFF

clone_size: -
j_call: TRBJ2-3
cdr3_length: 17
v_call: TRBV6-8
cdr3_aa: CASSYGGLAVPTDTQYF

clone_size: -
j_call: TRBJ1-5
cdr3_length: 15
v_call: TRBV19
cdr3_aa: CASSIGRSLNQPQHF

clone_size: -
j_call: TRBJ1-2
cdr3_length: 15
v_call: TRBV11-3
cdr3_aa: CASSPTGGWRDGYTF

clone_size: once
j_call: TRBJ2-3
cdr3_length: 15
v_call: TRBV22-1
cdr3_aa: CASSRTSGGRDTQYF

clone_size: -
j_call: TRBJ2-7
cdr3_length: 14
v_call: TRBV5-1
cdr3_aa: CASTLGQGPYEQYF

clone_size: -
j_call: TRBJ2-1
cdr3_length: 15
v_call: TRBV18
cdr3_aa: CASLGRLRDDNEQFF

clone_size: once
j_call: TRBJ2-2
cdr3_length: 17
v_call: TRBV15
cdr3_aa: CATGNPSGQGLTGELFF

clone_size: -
j_call: TRBJ1-4
cdr3_length: 15
v_call: TRBV18
cdr3_aa: CASSPGGFIGEKLFF

clone_size: -
j_call: TRBJ2-7
cdr3_length: 19
v_call: TRBV11-3
cdr3_aa: CASSLRPGQIGHRAYEQYF

clone_size: -
j_call: TRBJ1-3
cdr3_length: 14
v_call: TRBV11-3
cdr3_aa: CASSEDRGGNTIYF

clone_size: once
j_call: TRBJ2-7
cdr3_length: 15
v_call: TRBV6-8
cdr3_aa: CAISGVSSGNYEQYF

clone_size: -
j_call: TRBJ1-1
cdr3_length: 14
v_call: TRBV15
cdr3_aa: CASSLGVGGLEAFF

clone_size: -
j_call: TRBJ1-2
cdr3_length: 14
v_call: TRBV14
cdr3_aa: CASSQDPGFYGYTF

clone_size: -
j_call: TRBJ1-6
cdr3_length: 16
v_call: TRBV7-6
cdr3_aa: CASSSHAGQGGSPLHF

clone_size: -
j_call: TRBJ2-2
cdr3_length: 15
v_call: TRBV11-3
cdr3_aa: CASSRGLTGTGELFF

clone_size: -
j_call: TRBJ1-4
cdr3_length: 18
v_call: TRBV18
cdr3_aa: CASSPPARGQTANEKLFF

clone_size: -
j_call: TRBJ2-1
cdr3_length: 16
v_call: TRBV11-3
cdr3_aa: CASSSGSGSSYNEQFF

clone_size: -
j_call: TRBJ1-5
cdr3_length: 16
v_call: TRBV6-8
cdr3_aa: CASSFRYSGGNQPQHF

clone_size: -
j_call: TRBJ2-1
cdr3_length: 17
v_call: TRBV12-5
cdr3_aa: CASGLLTFGPGGNEQFF

clone_size: few
j_call: TRBJ2-2
cdr3_length: 17
v_call: TRBV11-3
cdr3_aa: CASSPARLAGTTGELFF